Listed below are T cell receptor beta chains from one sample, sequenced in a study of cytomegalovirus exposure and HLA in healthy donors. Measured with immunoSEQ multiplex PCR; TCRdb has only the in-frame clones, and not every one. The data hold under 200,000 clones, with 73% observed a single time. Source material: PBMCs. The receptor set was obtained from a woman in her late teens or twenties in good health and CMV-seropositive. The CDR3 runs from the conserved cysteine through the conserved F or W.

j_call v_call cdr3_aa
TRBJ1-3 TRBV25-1 CASRTAGKYNTIYF
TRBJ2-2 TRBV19 CASSIIGRGRGGELFF
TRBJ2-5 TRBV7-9 CASSSPLAGTPLGETQYF
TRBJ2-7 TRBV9 CASSVTTGSSYEQYF
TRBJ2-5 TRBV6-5 CASRPGQASETQYF
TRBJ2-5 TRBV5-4 CASSLAGGQETQYF
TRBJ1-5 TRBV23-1 CASSNLGQGTNQPQHF
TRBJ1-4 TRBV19 CASSPPPRGNEKLFF
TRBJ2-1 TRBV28 CASSGDREAVVF
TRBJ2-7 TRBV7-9 CAIEGASYEQYF
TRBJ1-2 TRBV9 CASSVGKGFYGYTF
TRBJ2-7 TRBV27 CASSLFSGVSDEQYF
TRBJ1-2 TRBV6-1 CASSDYGYTF
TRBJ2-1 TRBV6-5 CASRFLTGQEEQFF